These 21 T cell receptor beta chains were all obtained from the same sample, sequenced in a study of blood T cell repertoires in COVID-19. Here immunoSEQ multiplex PCR was the method, and the copy in TCRdb shows in-frame clones only, minus some. The profile covers about 120,000 clones, with roughly 79% appearing a single time and approximately 7.6% taken by the ten largest. The sequencing sample was made of peripheral blood. These receptors were collected from a man between 70 and 80 years old with active or convalescent COVID-19.

This clone came up once. The chain couples TRBV9 to TRBJ2-7, with 11 bases identical to TRBD2. The CDR3 covers 16 residues. Germline loops: CDR1 SGDLS, CDR2 YYNGEE. The ends lost 0 bases at V and 6 bases at J; junction bases unmatched: 8. The CDR3 is CASSVGSSGGKTEQYF. The CDR3 DNA reads as TGTGCCAGCAGCGTAGGATCTAGCGGGGGGAAAACCGAGCAGTACTTC.

The CDR3: CASSQHRTGGNTIYF. The CDR3 DNA reads TGTGCCAGCAGCCAGCACAGGACGGGTGGAAACACCATATATTTT. This chain joins TRBV14 and TRBJ1-3; D is possibly TRBD1 (5 bases). There are 15 residues in the CDR3. The ends were cut back, 3 bases at V and 3 bases at J, with 12 bases in the middle. In germline, CDR1 is SGHDN, CDR2 FVKESK.

The chain links TRBV3-1 (or the pseudogene TRBV3-2) to TRBJ2-7, with a weak D call TRBD1 (6 bases). The CDR3 length is 16 residues. The V and J ends lost 2 bases and 3 bases respectively, with 17 bases between them. Germline loops: CDR1 LGHDT, CDR2 YNNKEL (reference sequence). The chain's CDR3 is CASSQTPTGALYEQYF. The CDR3 DNA sequence: TGTGCCAGCAGCCAAACTCCGACAGGAGCCCTCTACGAGCAGTACTTC.

The chain carries TRBV13 and TRBJ1-2, with 10 bases matching TRBD1. The CDR3 contains 16 residues. J was trimmed by 1 base and V by 0 bases; bases with no gene match: 2. Per germline, CDR1 PRHDT and CDR2 FYEKMQ (reference sequence). Written as DNA, the CDR3 is TGTGCCAGCAGCTTAGGGGGACAGGGGCTTAACTATGGCTACACCTTC. It yields the protein CASSLGGQGLNYGYTF.

The chain employs TRBV6-5 and TRBJ2-1, with 11 bases lining up with TRBD2. Unmatched junction bases numbered 4, after V lost 6 bases and J lost 6 bases. Germline CDR1 is MNHEY and CDR2 is SVGAGI. The CDR3 contains 14 residues. DNA of the CDR3: TGTGCCAGCAGGCTTAGCGGGGGGGCCAATGAGCAGTTCTTC. Encoded protein: CASRLSGGANEQFF.

This clone was recorded once. This chain links TRBV4-1 with TRBJ2-1, with 14 bases aligning to TRBD2. Germline CDR1 reads MGHRA; CDR2 reads YSYEKL. With 4 bases clipped from V and 7 bases from J, the junction kept 3 bases outside the gene matches. There are 15 residues in the CDR3. As DNA, the CDR3 is TGCGCCAGCAGCCGACTAGCGGGAGGGCCAAATGAGCAGTTCTTC. It specifies CASSRLAGGPNEQFF.

The V call is TRBV4-2, the J call TRBJ1-4; 7 bases match TRBD1. The CDR3 has 15 amino acids. Germline V gene sequence: CDR1 LGHNA, CDR2 YNFKEQ. J lost 0 bases, V lost 5 bases, and 3 bases had no gene match. Here the CDR3 DNA reads TGTGCCAGCAGCAGTCAGGGGGCAACTAATGAAAAACTGTTTTTT. As protein: CASSSQGATNEKLFF.

This clone came up a few times. The chain is built from TRBV27 and TRBJ2-3; TRBD2 aligns across 12 bases. CDR3 length equals 18 residues. Germline CDR1 is MNHEY and CDR2 is SMNVEV (reference sequence). J gave up 0 bases and V 5 bases, and 9 bases lay outside the gene matches. CDR3 amino acids: CASSPLAGGTASTDTQYF. The CDR3 coding sequence is TGTGCCAGCAGTCCACTAGCGGGGGGCACTGCTAGCACAGATACGCAGTATTTT.

This chain joins TRBV25-1 and TRBJ2-7; the D gene is possibly TRBD1 (6 bases). CDR3 length: 14 amino acids. CDR1 and CDR2 from the germline V gene are MGHDK and SYGVNS. Trimming took 6 bases from V and 3 from J, leaving 15 bases between them. The CDR3 loop is CASRETGLGYEQYF. The DNA of the CDR3 is TGTGCCAGCAGGGAGACAGGATTGGGCTACGAGCAGTACTTC.

The DNA for the CDR3 is TGTGCCAGCAGCCAAGGACAGCCGCGGACTGAAGCTTTCTTT. This codes for CASSQGQPRTEAFF. The chain recombines TRBV3-1 (or the pseudogene TRBV3-2) with TRBJ1-1; D might be TRBD1 (5 bases). Trimming removed 1 base from V and 5 bases from J, with 11 bases in between. Germline V gene sequence: CDR1 LGHDT, CDR2 YNNKEL (reference sequence). The CDR3 totals 14 residues.

The V gene is TRBV5-4, the J gene TRBJ1-6, with TRBD1 matching 7 bases. The CDR3 runs to 15 residues. V lost 0 bases to trimming and J lost 6 bases; unmatched junction nucleotides: 3. CDR1 is SGHNT and CDR2 is YYREEE in the germline V gene (reference sequence). CDR3 in amino acids: CASSLAGGFNSPLHF. The CDR3, as DNA: TGTGCCAGCAGCTTGGCAGGGGGTTTTAATTCACCCCTCCACTTT.

The chain joins TRBV19 to TRBJ1-2; possibly TRBD1 for D (5 bases). The V and J ends lost 4 bases and 5 bases respectively, with 26 bases between them. The CDR3 runs to 18 residues. Germline V lookup: CDR1 LNHDA, CDR2 SQIVND (reference sequence). CDR3 region: CASSTGGLVVVGPYGYTF. CDR3 DNA sequence: TGTGCCAGTAGTACGGGGGGTTTGGTCGTTGTGGGTCCGTATGGCTACACCTTC.

The CDR3 protein is CASSLGPRNQPQHF. The CDR3 nucleotides are TGTGCCAGCAGCTTAGGGCCCCGTAATCAGCCCCAGCATTTT. The chain is built from TRBV7-8 and TRBJ1-5; D is uncertain. Per the germline V gene, CDR1 is SGHVS and CDR2 is FQNEAQ. The CDR3 totals 14 residues. Deletions cut 1 base from V and 4 bases from J, with 8 bases between.

The chain carries TRBV11-2 and TRBJ2-1, with no clear D. V gave up 6 bases and J gave up 5 bases, with 20 bases separating them. The length of the CDR3 is 16 residues. From germline, CDR1 is SGHAT and CDR2 FQNNGV. CDR3 sequence reads: CASSQRGASTHNEQFF. CDR3 nucleotide sequence: TGTGCCAGCAGTCAACGAGGAGCTAGTACCCACAATGAGCAGTTCTTC.

The rearrangement joins TRBV5-5 to TRBJ1-3; 7 bases line up with TRBD1. This CDR3 has 15 amino acids. CDR1 SGHKS and CDR2 YYEKEE come from the germline V gene (reference sequence). V was pared by 0 bases and J by 9 bases, with 9 bases of the junction left unmatched. In nucleotides, the CDR3 is TGTGCCAGCAGCTTGGCCGGACGACAGGGCGGCACCATATATTTT. Residues: CASSLAGRQGGTIYF.

The chain has TRBV10-3 and TRBJ2-1; 7 positions agree with TRBD1. V lost 7 bases to trimming and J lost 8 bases; unmatched junction nucleotides: 11. Germline V gene sequence: CDR1 ENHRY, CDR2 SYGVKD. This CDR3 is built from 14 residues. This CDR3 reads CAITRDSEVDEQFF. The CDR3 DNA reads TGTGCCATCACTCGGGACAGCGAGGTAGATGAGCAGTTCTTC.

The V gene is TRBV12-5, the J gene TRBJ2-6, with a weak D call TRBD2 (5 bases). V lost 0 bases and J 4 bases, leaving 16 bases between the germline ends. This CDR3 contains 18 residues. Germline V lookup: CDR1 LGHNT, CDR2 FRNRAP. CDR3 coding DNA: TGTGCTAGTGGTTTGGTACTAGGATCTATCCCCGGGGCCAACGTCCTGACTTTC. Amino acids: CASGLVLGSIPGANVLTF.

This rearrangement joins TRBV28 to TRBJ1-3; 7 nucleotides align to TRBD1. Germline CDR1 is MDHEN and CDR2 is SYDVKM. This CDR3 is 12 amino acids long. V lost 4 bases to trimming and J lost 12 bases; unmatched junction nucleotides: 6. CDR3 DNA sequence: TGTGCCAGCAGTTCGACAGGGAGCTTCATATATTTT. It is translated as CASSSTGSFIYF.

V and J are TRBV24-1 and TRBJ1-2, with TRBD1 identical over 9 bases. The CDR3 is 14 residues long. CDR1 and CDR2 from the germline V gene are KGHDR and SFDVKD. V gave up 0 bases and J gave up 8 bases; unmatched junction bases: 3. CDR3 amino acids: CATSDLRTGAGYTF. The CDR3 region has the DNA TGTGCCACCAGTGATTTGAGGACAGGGGCCGGCTACACCTTC.

The chain carries TRBV19 and TRBJ1-4, with D possibly being TRBD1 (5 bases). The CDR3 consists of 15 residues. Germline CDR1 reads LNHDA; CDR2 reads SQIVND (reference sequence). The V end lost 5 bases, the J end lost 7 bases, and 17 bases lay between the germline ends. The CDR3 sequence is CASSPAGVSLEKLFF. CDR3 sequence (DNA): TGTGCCAGTAGTCCGGCGGGGGTGTCACTTGAAAAACTGTTTTTT. The full variable domain, its missing parts supplied by reference TRBV19 and TRBJ1-4, is DGGITQSPKYLFRKEGQNVTLSCEQNLNHDAMYWYRQDPGQGLRLIYYSQIVNDFQKGDIAEGYSVSREKKESFPLTVTSAQKNPTAFYLCASSPAGVSLEKLFFGSGTQLSVL.

The table lists this clone with a count of one. V is TRBV6-6 and J is TRBJ2-1; 9 bases align to TRBD2. This CDR3 is 15 amino acids long. Germline CDR1 reads MNHNY; CDR2 reads SVGAGI (reference sequence). The V gene end was trimmed by 10 bases and the J gene end by 6 bases; junction bases not matched to a gene: 13. The CDR3 sequence is CATHSGAGGANEQFF. The CDR3, as DNA: TGTGCCACCCACTCAGGAGCGGGGGGTGCCAATGAGCAGTTCTTC.